The 25 T cell receptor beta chains below all came from one sample that was sequenced in a study of cytomegalovirus exposure and HLA in healthy donors. Primers included in the PCR were 60 Vbeta and 13 Jbeta primers. Measured with immunoSEQ multiplex PCR; TCRdb has only the in-frame clones, and not every one. The sample records 130,000 or so clones, more than 60% being singletons. Sequencing was done on a sample of PBMCs. All receptors derive from a man in his forties in good health and CMV-seronegative.

This clone has just a few counts. The gene calls are TRBV6-5 and TRBJ1-5; D not resolved. Germline-derived CDR1 and CDR2 are MNHEY and SVGAGI. CDR3 size: 13 residues. V was clipped by 7 bases and J by 0 bases, with 7 bases between them. CDR3 protein: CASKGSSNQPQHF. In DNA form, the CDR3 reads TGTGCCAGCAAAGGGAGTAGCAATCAGCCCCAGCATTTT.

V and J are TRBV4-1 and TRBJ2-5; 9 bases agree with TRBD2. The J segment lost 1 base and the V segment lost 3 bases, leaving 9 bases of the junction unmatched. There are 17 residues in the CDR3. Germline CDR1 and CDR2: MGHRA and YSYEKL. The CDR3 loop reads CASSHSRRAGGQETQYF. The CDR3 DNA is TGCGCCAGCAGCCACTCACGACGAGCGGGGGGCCAAGAGACCCAGTACTTC.

This clone was recorded a few times. The chain combines TRBV5-1 with TRBJ2-7; possibly TRBD2 for D (6 bases). Germline V gene data show CDR1 as SGHRS and CDR2 as YFSETQ. The length of the CDR3 is 14 residues. Trimming took 2 bases from V and 7 from J, leaving 16 bases between them. The CDR3 DNA reads as TGCGCCAGCAGCTTCGACGGGGGACTGGGGGAGCAGTACTTC. Its translation is CASSFDGGLGEQYF.

The chain recombines TRBV5-1 with TRBJ2-5; D is possibly TRBD2 (7 bases). V lost 5 bases and J lost 3, with 17 bases in between. From germline, CDR1 is SGHRS and CDR2 YFSETQ. The CDR3 loop spans 15 amino acids. CDR3 sequence reads: CASRIGGASEETQYF. The CDR3 DNA is TGCGCCAGCAGGATTGGGGGGGCCTCTGAAGAGACCCAGTACTTC.

CDR3 in DNA: TGTGCCAGCAGCGCGGACTCCGGGGTATGGGACAATAGCAATCAGCCCCAGCATTTT. Its translation is CASSADSGVWDNSNQPQHF. The chain is built from TRBV9 and TRBJ1-5; TRBD1 is a possible D gene (6 bases). V was cut by 3 bases and J by 0 bases, with 22 bases left in between. The length of the CDR3 is 19 residues. Germline assignment: CDR1 SGDLS and CDR2 YYNGEE.

V usage is TRBV4-1 and J usage is TRBJ2-3; TRBD1 agrees at 8 bases. Looked up from germline, CDR1 is MGHRA and CDR2 is YSYEKL. The CDR3 runs 15 residues. Losses at the gene ends were 5 bases for V and 2 bases for J; bases not matched to a gene: 6. The DNA of the CDR3 is TGCGCCAGCAGCGGCGGGCAGGGGGCCACAGATACGCAGTATTTT. Amino acid sequence: CASSGGQGATDTQYF.

This chain uses TRBV7-2 with TRBJ2-4; 12 bases are shared with TRBD2. Germline V gene lookup returns CDR1 SGHTA and CDR2 FQGNSA. The CDR3 runs to 18 residues. V lost 2 bases, J lost 4 bases, and 9 bases stayed unmatched. In DNA form, the CDR3 reads TGTGCCAGCAGCTTAAATCTTGTGACTAGCGGGGGTAAAAACATTCAGTACTTC. Amino acid sequence: CASSLNLVTSGGKNIQYF.

This sequence joins TRBV5-5 and TRBJ1-6, with 12 bases matching TRBD1. The trim removed 2 bases at V and 4 bases at J, leaving 7 bases unmatched. CDR1 SGHKS and CDR2 YYEKEE come from the germline V gene (reference sequence). The CDR3 has 18 amino acids. In nucleotides, the CDR3 is TGTGCCAGCAGCTTCGGGACAGGGGGCCACTATTATAATTCACCCCTCCACTTT. This gives the protein CASSFGTGGHYYNSPLHF.

The V call is TRBV29-1, the J call TRBJ2-5; no reliable D call. Germline-derived CDR1 and CDR2 are SQVTM and ANQGSEA. This CDR3 comprises 13 residues. V was pared by 3 bases and J by 5 bases, with 13 bases between. The CDR3 DNA follows: TGCAGCGTTGACGGCTACACGAGGGAGACCCAGTACTTC. Its protein product is CSVDGYTRETQYF.

This sequence joins TRBV5-6 and TRBJ2-7; 8 bases map to TRBD2. There are 15 residues in the CDR3. The germline V gene encodes CDR1 SGHDT and CDR2 YYEEEE. Trimming at V came to 0 bases and at J to 1 base, leaving 3 bases not matched to a gene. CDR3 residues: CASSLGGGRSYEQYF. CDR3 sequence (DNA): TGTGCCAGCAGCTTGGGCGGGGGGCGGTCCTACGAGCAGTACTTC.

The chain recombines TRBV4-1 with TRBJ2-5; D may be TRBD2 (6 bases). This CDR3 is built from 13 residues. The germline V gene has CDR1 MGHRA and CDR2 YSYEKL. Deletions cut 1 base from V and 9 bases from J, with 12 bases between. The CDR3 loop is CASSQAAGGAQYF. As DNA, the CDR3 is TGCGCCAGCAGCCAAGCAGCCGGAGGGGCCCAGTACTTC.

This chain links TRBV7-9 with TRBJ1-1; 8 positions agree with TRBD1. The CDR3 consists of 14 residues. Germline-derived CDR1 and CDR2 are SEHNR and FQNEAQ (reference sequence). Losses at the gene ends were 3 bases for V and 5 bases for J; bases not matched to a gene: 5. DNA of the CDR3: TGTGCCAGCAGCTTGACAGGGGTCGGTACTGAAGCTTTCTTT. This gives the protein CASSLTGVGTEAFF.

The CDR3 DNA sequence: TGTGCCAGCAGCTTGGGACAGGGGGCAATAGGCACTGAAGCTTTCTTT. Translation gives CASSLGQGAIGTEAFF. The V call is TRBV5-8, the J call TRBJ1-1; 10 bases are a match to TRBD1. Germline lookup yields CDR1 SGHTS and CDR2 YDEGEE. V shed 0 bases and J 4 bases; nucleotides not matched to a gene: 6. The CDR3 has 16 residues.

Comments on this clone: The same CDR3 is also encoded by other DNA sequences in this sample. This chain links TRBV9 with TRBJ2-1; D uncertain. CDR1 is SGDLS, CDR2 YYNGEE, per germline. The V gene lost 0 bases and the J gene lost 4 bases, with 8 bases spanning the gap. There are 14 residues in the CDR3. The CDR3 here is CASSVVGSYNEQFF. CDR3 in DNA: TGTGCCAGCAGCGTAGTGGGCAGTTACAATGAGCAGTTCTTC.

This rearrangement joins TRBV9 to TRBJ1-5, with 10 nucleotides matching TRBD1. The CDR3 extends over 19 amino acids. From germline, CDR1 is SGDLS and CDR2 YYNGEE. J lost 4 bases, V lost 4 bases, and 17 bases had no gene match. The CDR3 bases are TGTGCCAGCAGCCTCGGCGGGGGACAGGGGACCTCATCAAATCAGCCCCAGCATTTT. Translation: CASSLGGGQGTSSNQPQHF.

A few counts support this clone. The rearrangement links TRBV19 to TRBJ1-6; 11 bases match TRBD1. The CDR3 contains 15 residues. J gave up 9 bases and V 5 bases, and 6 bases lay outside the gene matches. Germline V gene sequence: CDR1 LNHDA, CDR2 SQIVND (reference sequence). In DNA form, the CDR3 reads TGTGCCAGTAGTCTAACCGGGACAGGGGGTTCACCCCTCCACTTT. It codes for CASSLTGTGGSPLHF. The full variable domain, in which reference TRBV19 and TRBJ1-6 provide the parts outside the CDR3, is DGGITQSPKYLFRKEGQNVTLSCEQNLNHDAMYWYRQDPGQGLRLIYYSQIVNDFQKGDIAEGYSVSREKKESFPLTVTSAQKNPTAFYLCASSLTGTGGSPLHFGNGTRLTVT.

The chain employs TRBV28 and TRBJ1-5; D gene ambiguous. The CDR3 contains 16 residues. Trimming removed 5 bases from V and 4 bases from J, with 18 bases in between. Germline assignment: CDR1 MDHEN and CDR2 SYDVKM. This CDR3 is CASSLGRAGWNQPQHF. In DNA form, the CDR3 reads TGTGCCAGCAGTCTCGGACGGGCGGGATGGAATCAGCCCCAGCATTTT.

J is TRBJ2-2 and V is TRBV19; 8 bases match TRBD2. After removal of 10 bases from V and 5 bases from J, the junction contained 12 bases not matched to a gene. This CDR3 comprises 15 residues. Per germline, CDR1 LNHDA and CDR2 SQIVND (reference sequence). CDR3 residues: CATAVISGDTGELFF. DNA of the CDR3: TGTGCCACCGCAGTGATTAGCGGGGATACCGGGGAGCTGTTTTTT.

Worth noting for this clone: Other DNA sequences of this sample code for an identical CDR3. This rearrangement joins TRBV28 to TRBJ2-7, with 8 bases matching TRBD1. The germline V gene encodes CDR1 MDHEN and CDR2 SYDVKM. Germline trimming cut 5 bases from V and 3 bases from J; bases unmatched to any gene: 6. The CDR3 is 14 residues long. CDR3 bases: TGTGCCAGCAGTCCTGCCACAGGGGGCTACGAGCAGTACTTC. The encoded protein is CASSPATGGYEQYF.

The chain combines TRBV28 with TRBJ1-1; D perhaps matches TRBD1 (6 bases). V lost 4 bases and J lost 7, with 10 bases in between. Germline V gene sequence: CDR1 MDHEN, CDR2 SYDVKM. This CDR3 is 12 amino acids long. In DNA form, the CDR3 reads TGTGCCAGCAGTTCCCAGGGGCTTGAAGCTTTCTTT. The encoded protein is CASSSQGLEAFF.

The CDR3 nucleotides are TGTGCCAGCAGTTTACTCTACAGGGGGTTTTCCTACGAGCAGTACTTC. Its protein product is CASSLLYRGFSYEQYF. This sequence joins TRBV27 and TRBJ2-7, with 8 bases aligning to TRBD1. Trimming at V came to 2 bases and at J to 1 base, leaving 7 bases not matched to a gene. This CDR3 comprises 16 residues. Germline CDR1 MNHEY, CDR2 SMNVEV (reference sequence).

This chain joins TRBV11-2 and TRBJ1-3; 7 bases agree with TRBD1. CDR3 length equals 15 residues. The germline V gene has CDR1 SGHAT and CDR2 FQNNGV. V lost 5 bases and J lost 1; bases outside the gene matches: 5. The CDR3 spells CASSPDRVSGNTIYF. The CDR3 bases are TGTGCCAGCAGCCCCGACAGGGTGTCTGGAAACACCATATATTTT.

The chain carries TRBV25-1 and TRBJ2-7; D is undetermined. The CDR3 extends over 13 amino acids. Trimming left V 3 bases short and J 5 bases short, with 11 bases between. Germline V lookup: CDR1 MGHDK, CDR2 SYGVNS. CDR3 loop: CASSDSRFNEQYF. The CDR3 nucleotides are TGTGCCAGCAGTGATTCCAGGTTTAACGAGCAGTACTTC.

This clone occurred a few times. The junction differs from germline at one of its ends, possibly a read error. The chain combines TRBV2 with TRBJ1-2, with TRBD1 matching 8 bases. This CDR3 contains 14 residues. CDR1 SNHLY and CDR2 FYNNEI come from the germline V gene. This chain's CDR3 is CASSKASTGVGYTF. DNA for the CDR3: TGTGCCAGCAGTAAAGCATCGACAGGGGTGGGCTACACCTTC.

The chain carries TRBV18 and TRBJ2-3; D unresolved. Germline V CDR1 and CDR2: KGHSH, LQKENI. The CDR3 consists of 13 residues. V was shortened by 3 bases and J by 8 bases, with 12 bases between the two germline ends. CDR3 sequence reads: CASSPSDFGTQYF. In nucleotides, the CDR3 is TGTGCCAGCTCACCCTCAGACTTTGGTACGCAGTATTTT.